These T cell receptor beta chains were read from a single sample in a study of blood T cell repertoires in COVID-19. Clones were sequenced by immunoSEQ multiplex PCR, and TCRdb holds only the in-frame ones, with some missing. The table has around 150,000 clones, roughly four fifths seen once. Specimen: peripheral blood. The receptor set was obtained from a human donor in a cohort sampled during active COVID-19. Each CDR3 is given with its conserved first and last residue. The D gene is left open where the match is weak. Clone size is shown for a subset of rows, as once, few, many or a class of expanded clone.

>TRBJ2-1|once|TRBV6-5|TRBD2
CASRLAGGPYNEQFF
TGTGCCAGCAGACTAGCGGGGGGTCCCTACAATGAGCAGTTCTTC
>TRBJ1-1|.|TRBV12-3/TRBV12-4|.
CASSFGGRTEAFF
TGTGCCAGCAGTTTCGGGGGGCGGACTGAAGCTTTCTTT
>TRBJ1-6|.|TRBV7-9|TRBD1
CASSIQGTGHNSPLHF
TGTGCCAGCAGCATTCAAGGGACAGGGCATAATTCACCCCTCCACTTT
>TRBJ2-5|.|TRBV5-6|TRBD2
CASNKLAGGLWETQYF
TGTGCCAGCAATAAATTAGCGGGGGGGCTGTGGGAGACCCAGTACTTC
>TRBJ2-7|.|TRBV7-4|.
CASSHRKDEQYF
TGTGCCAGCAGCCACAGGAAGGACGAGCAGTACTTC
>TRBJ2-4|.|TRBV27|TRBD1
CASSERTGSKNIQYF
TGTGCCAGCAGTGAGAGGACAGGCTCAAAAAACATTCAGTACTTC
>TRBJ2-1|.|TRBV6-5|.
CASSTGSSYNEQFF
TGTGCCAGCAGTACAGGGAGCTCCTACAATGAGCAGTTCTTC
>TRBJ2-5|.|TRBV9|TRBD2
CASSTTSGETQYF
TGTGCCAGCAGCACGACTAGCGGGGAGACCCAGTACTTC
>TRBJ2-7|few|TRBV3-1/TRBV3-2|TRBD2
CASSQDWASGYYEQYF
TGTGCCAGCAGCCAAGATTGGGCTAGCGGGTACTACGAGCAGTACTTC
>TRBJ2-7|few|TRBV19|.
CASSMDTTYEQYF
TGTGCCAGTAGTATGGACACTACCTACGAGCAGTACTTC
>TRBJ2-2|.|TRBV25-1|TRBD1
CASSEQDRDTGELFF
TGTGCCAGCAGTGAACAGGACAGGGATACCGGGGAGCTGTTTTTT
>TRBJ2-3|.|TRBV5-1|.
CASSLRGLGTDTQYF
TGCGCCAGCAGCTTGAGAGGTTTGGGCACAGATACGCAGTATTTT
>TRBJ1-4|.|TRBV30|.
CAWSRGTPRNEKLFF
TGTGCCTGGAGTCGAGGGACTCCACGGAATGAAAAACTGTTTTTT
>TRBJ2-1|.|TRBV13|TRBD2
CASSWRTSGNYNEQFF
TGTGCCAGCAGCTGGCGGACTAGCGGGAACTACAATGAGCAGTTCTTC
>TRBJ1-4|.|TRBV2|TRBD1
CASSIRGAGEKLFF
TGTGCCAGCAGTATCAGGGGGGCGGGTGAAAAACTGTTTTTT
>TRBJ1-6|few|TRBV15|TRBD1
CATSRGSGTGNSPLHF
TGTGCCACCAGCAGGGGATCCGGGACAGGGAATTCACCCCTCCACTTT
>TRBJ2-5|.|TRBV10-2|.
CASSEWQEETQYF
TGCGCCAGCAGTGAGTGGCAGGAAGAGACCCAGTACTTC
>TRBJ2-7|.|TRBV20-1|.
CSASSVNSYEQYF
TGCAGTGCTAGTTCGGTTAACTCCTACGAGCAGTACTTC
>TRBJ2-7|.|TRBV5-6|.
CASSLRTRSYEQYF
TGTGCCAGCAGCTTGCGGACTCGCTCCTACGAGCAGTACTTC
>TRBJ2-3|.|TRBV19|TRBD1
CASRDRGATDTQYF
TGTGCCAGTAGAGACAGGGGGGCCACAGATACGCAGTATTTT
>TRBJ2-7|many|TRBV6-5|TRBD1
CASSYTGAGSYEQYF
TGTGCCAGCAGTTACACAGGGGCCGGCTCCTACGAGCAGTACTTC
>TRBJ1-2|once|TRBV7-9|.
CASSLEAGPIGGYTF
TGTGCCAGCAGCTTAGAGGCAGGGCCAATCGGGGGCTACACCTTC
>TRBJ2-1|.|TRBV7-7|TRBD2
CASSLAPVDSIAGLSSYNEQFF
TGTGCTAGCAGCTTAGCGCCAGTGGACTCCATAGCGGGCTTAAGCTCCTACAATGAGCAGTTCTTC
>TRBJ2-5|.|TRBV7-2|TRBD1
CASSLGQGQTQYF
TGTGCCAGCAGCCTCGGACAGGGACAGACCCAGTACTTC
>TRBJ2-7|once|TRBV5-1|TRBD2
CASSSRTSGGAYEQYF
TGCGCCAGCAGCTCCCGGACTAGCGGGGGGGCCTACGAGCAGTACTTC